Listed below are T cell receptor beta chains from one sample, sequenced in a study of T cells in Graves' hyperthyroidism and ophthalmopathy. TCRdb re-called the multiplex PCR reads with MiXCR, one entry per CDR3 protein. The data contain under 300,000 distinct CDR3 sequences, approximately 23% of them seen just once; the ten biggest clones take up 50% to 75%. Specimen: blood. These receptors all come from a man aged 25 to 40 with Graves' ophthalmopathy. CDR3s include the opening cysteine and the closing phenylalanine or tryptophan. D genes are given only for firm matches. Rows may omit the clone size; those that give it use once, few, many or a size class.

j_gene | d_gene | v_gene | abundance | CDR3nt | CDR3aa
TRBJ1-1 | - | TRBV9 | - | TGTGCCAGCAGCGTAGATGAGGGGCGCGCAGCTTTCTTT | CASSVDEGRAAFF
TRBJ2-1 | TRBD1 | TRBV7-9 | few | TGTGCCAGCAGCTTAGACCCCGACAGGGAGCAGTGCTTC | CASSLDPDREQCF
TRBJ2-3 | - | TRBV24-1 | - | TGTGCCACCAGTGACTACACAGATACGCAGTATTTT | CATSDYTDTQYF
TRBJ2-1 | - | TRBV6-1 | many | TGTGCCAGCAGATCCTCCCCCAGTTCCTACAATGAGCAGTTCTTC | CASRSSPSSYNEQFF
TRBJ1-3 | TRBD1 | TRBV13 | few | TGTGCCAGCAGCTTACGCAGGGGGCAAGTGAACACCATATATTTT | CASSLRRGQVNTIYF
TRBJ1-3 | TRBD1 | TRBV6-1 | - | TGTGCCAGCAGCCCACAGGGGTCCGGAAACACCATATATTTT | CASSPQGSGNTIYF
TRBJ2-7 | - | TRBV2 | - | TGTGCCACAACTTACTCCTACGAGCAGTACTTC | CATTYSYEQYF
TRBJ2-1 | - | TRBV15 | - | TGTGCCACCAGCAGAGATGGGGGGAGCTCCTACAATGAGCAGTTCTTC | CATSRDGGSSYNEQFF
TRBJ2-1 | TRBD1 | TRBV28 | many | TGTGCCAGCAGAAAGGACAGGTTCGTGGGCAATGAGCAGTTCTTC | CASRKDRFVGNEQFF
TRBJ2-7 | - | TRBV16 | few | TGTGCCAGCAGCCAAGGGGGGAGTGTGTACGAGCAGTACTTC | CASSQGGSVYEQYF
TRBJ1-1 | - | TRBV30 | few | TGTGCCTGGAGAGGACAGAGTGGGTCGGCCACTGAAGCTTTCTTT | CAWRGQSGSATEAFF
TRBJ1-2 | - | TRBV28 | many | TGTGCCAGCAGTTTTTTTGGGGACTATGGCTACACCTTC | CASSFFGDYGYTF
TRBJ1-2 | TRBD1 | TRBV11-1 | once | TGTGCCAGCAGCGACCTGGGACAGAACTATGGCTACACCTTC | CASSDLGQNYGYTF
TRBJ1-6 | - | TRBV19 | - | TGTGCCAGTAGTGGGCTGGGTCGTCCCCTCCACTTT | CASSGLGRPLHF
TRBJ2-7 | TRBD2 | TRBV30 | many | TGTGCCTGGAGTGTACTGGCTAGCGGGAGGTACGAGCAGTACTTC | CAWSVLASGRYEQYF
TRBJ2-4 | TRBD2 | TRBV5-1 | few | TGCGCCAGCAGCCCCCGACTAGCGGGAGTCGGGGGGAACATTCAGTACTTC | CASSPRLAGVGGNIQYF
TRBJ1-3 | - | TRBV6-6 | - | TGTGCCAGCAGTTACTCGTGGACAACTGGAAACACCATATATTTT | CASSYSWTTGNTIYF
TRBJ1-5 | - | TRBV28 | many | TGTGCCACCCGACCTGCGGGCAATCAGCCCCAGCATTTT | CATRPAGNQPQHF
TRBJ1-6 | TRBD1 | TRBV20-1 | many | TGCAGTGCTTATATAACAGGGGTTGGGTCACCCCTCCACTTT | CSAYITGVGSPLHF
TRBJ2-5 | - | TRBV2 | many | TGTGCCAGCAAAGCGTTCCAGCGTATGACCCAGTACTTC | CASKAFQRMTQYF
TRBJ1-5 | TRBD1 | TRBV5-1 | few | TGCGCCAGCAGCCCGAGGACAGGGGCTAATCAGCCCCAGCATTTT | CASSPRTGANQPQHF
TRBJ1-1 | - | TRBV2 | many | TGTGCCAGCAACGGGGGCGCGCACACTGAAGCTTTCTTT | CASNGGAHTEAFF
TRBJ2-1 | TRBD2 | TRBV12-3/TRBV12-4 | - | TGTGCCAGCAGGCCCTCCGGGACTAGCGGTTACAATGAGCAGTTCTTC | CASRPSGTSGYNEQFF
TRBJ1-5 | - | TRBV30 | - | TGTGCCTGGAGTGTACACGATTATCAGCCCCAGCATTTT | CAWSVHDYQPQHF
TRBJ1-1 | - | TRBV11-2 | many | TGTGCCAGCAGCGGGATGGGGCGGCGGGTCACTGAAGCTTTCTTT | CASSGMGRRVTEAFF
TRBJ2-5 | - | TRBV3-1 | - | TGTGCCAGCAGCCAAGATTTGGACTACCAAGAGACCCAGTACTTC | CASSQDLDYQETQYF
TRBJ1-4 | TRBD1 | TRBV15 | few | TGTGCCACCAGCAGAAGACCGGGCTCAGGGGGCCAAAAACTGTTTTTT | CATSRRPGSGGQKLFF
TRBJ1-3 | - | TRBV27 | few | TGTGCCAGCGCCTTGGGAAACACCATATATTTT | CASALGNTIYF
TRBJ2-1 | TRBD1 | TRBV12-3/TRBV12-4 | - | TGTGCCAGCACCAATCATGCCCGAGAACAGGGGGGTGAGCAGTTCTTC | CASTNHAREQGGEQFF
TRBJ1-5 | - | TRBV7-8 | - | TGTGCCAGCAGCGCTGGGCACATTAGCAATCAGCCCCAGCATTTT | CASSAGHISNQPQHF
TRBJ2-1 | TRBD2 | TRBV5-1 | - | TGCGCCAGCAGCTTGTTTGGGTTAAGCGGGGGAGTTCTTAGGTACAATGAGCAGTTCTTC | CASSLFGLSGGVLRYNEQFF
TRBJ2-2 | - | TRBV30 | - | TGTGCCTGGTTAGAGGGACCCAGGAACACCGGGGAGCTGTTTTTT | CAWLEGPRNTGELFF
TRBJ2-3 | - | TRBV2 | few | TGTGCCGGTGGCTTACGGCGGCCCCTGGATACGCAGTATTTT | CAGGLRRPLDTQYF
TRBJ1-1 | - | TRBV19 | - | TGTGCCACACGGCCGGGAGCGTTGGGCACTGAAGCTTTCTTT | CATRPGALGTEAFF
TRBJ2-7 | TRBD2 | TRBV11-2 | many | TGTGCCAGCAGCGCGCGAAGCGGGAGCAACGAGCAGTACTTC | CASSARSGSNEQYF
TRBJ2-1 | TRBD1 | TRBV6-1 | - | TGTGCCAGCAGTGAATATGGACAGGGTTCGAGGAATGAGCAGTTCTTC | CASSEYGQGSRNEQFF
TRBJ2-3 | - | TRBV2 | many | TGTGCCAGCAGAGGGGGAGGGGATACGCAGTATTTT | CASRGGGDTQYF
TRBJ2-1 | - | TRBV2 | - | TGTGCCAGCCCCACAGGGTACAATGAGCAGTTCTTC | CASPTGYNEQFF
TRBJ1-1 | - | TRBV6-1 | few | TGTGCCAGCAGGGGTAGGGGACCGTCGAACACTGAAGCTTTCTTT | CASRGRGPSNTEAFF
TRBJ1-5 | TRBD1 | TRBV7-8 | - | TGTGCCAGCAGTTATACAGGGGGCGATCAGCCCCAGCATTTT | CASSYTGGDQPQHF
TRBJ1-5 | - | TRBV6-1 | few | TGTGCCAGCAGTAAAGGGCAGCCAGGCCCCAATCAGCCCCAGCATTTT | CASSKGQPGPNQPQHF
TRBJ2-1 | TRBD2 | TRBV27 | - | TGTGCCAGCAGCTTTAGCACTAGCGGGAGGACCTACAATGAGCAGTTCTTC | CASSFSTSGRTYNEQFF
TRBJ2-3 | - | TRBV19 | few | TGTGCCAGTAGTATTGGGGGCCCAAGCACAGATACGCAGTATTTT | CASSIGGPSTDTQYF
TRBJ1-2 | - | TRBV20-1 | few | TGCAGTGCTTCCAACCCACAGGGACCTGGGGGCTACACCTTC | CSASNPQGPGGYTF
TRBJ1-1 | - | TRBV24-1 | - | TGTGCCACCAGTGATAGGGTGAACACTGAAGCTTTCTTT | CATSDRVNTEAFF
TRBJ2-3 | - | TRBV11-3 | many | TGTGCCAGCAGCAAACAGGTTAATACGCAGTATTTT | CASSKQVNTQYF
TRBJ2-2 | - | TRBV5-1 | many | TGCGCCAGCAGCCCCCACAGGGCGGACGGGGAGCTGTTTTTT | CASSPHRADGELFF
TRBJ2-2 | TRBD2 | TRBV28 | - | TGTGCCAGCAGGATAATAGGACTAGCGGGGGACTTAAACACCGGGGAGCTGTTTTTT | CASRIIGLAGDLNTGELFF
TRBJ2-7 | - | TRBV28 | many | TGTGCCAGCAGTTTTCAGCGAGGACACACCTACGAGCAGTACTTC | CASSFQRGHTYEQYF
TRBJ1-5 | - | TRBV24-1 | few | TGTGCCACCAGTAGTTCCAGAAATAGCAATCAGCCCCAGCATTTT | CATSSSRNSNQPQHF
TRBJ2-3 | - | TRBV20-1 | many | TGCAGTGCTAGCTTGGTGGAAGTCACAGATACGCAGTATTTT | CSASLVEVTDTQYF